This T cell receptor beta chain was documented in a study of neurological immune-mediated disorders. The CDR3 runs 13 residues. From germline, CDR1 is SGHTA and CDR2 FQGNSA. Trimming left V 5 bases short and J 7 bases short, with 14 bases between. Every sequencing run generated in excess of 180 million TCR-beta sequences. These sequences covered 15-18 subjects. TCRdb re-derived calls from the 5' RACE reads in MiXCR, one entry per CDR3 protein. The sample carries under 80,000 distinct CDR3 sequences, roughly 5.6% recorded once. This clonotype was counted ten times or more. The J gene is TRBJ2-5, the V gene TRBV7-2; weak D call: TRBD1 (5 bases). Sequencing used PBMCs. The sequence came from a woman under 40 with multiple sclerosis. The CDR3 region is CASSQTVTGTQYF. The CDR3 DNA is TGTGCCAGCAGCCAGACAGTAACGGGGACCCAGTACTTC.